Listed below are T cell receptor delta chains from one sample, sequenced in a study of Vδ1+ human thymocytes. TCRdb reanalysed the multiplex PCR reads with CATT. The table includes about 53,000 delta-chain clones, about 15% detected once. The sequenced sample was Vdelta1+ gamma-delta thymocytes from the thymus. These receptor sequences come from a girl younger than two who had congenital heart surgery. Both conserved end residues are part of each CDR3. The D gene is left open where the match is weak. Size values are once, few and many counts, or a class for expanded clones, and some rows have none.

>few|-|TRDJ1|TRDV1
CALVPREWGTPHRKLIF
TGTGCTTTAGTTCCTAGGGAGTGGGGGACACCACATAGGAAACTCATCTTT
>few|-|TRDJ1|TRDV1
CALGEPPTTYTDKLIF
TGTGCTCTTGGGGAACCCCCCACCACGTACACCGATAAACTCATCTTT
>few|-|TRDJ1|TRDV1
CALGETHKFLIWGSPDLRGYTDKLIF
TGTGCTCTTGGGGAAACTCACAAATTCCTAATCTGGGGTAGCCCCGACCTAAGGGGGTACACCGATAAACTCATCTTT
>-|TRDD3|TRDJ1|TRDV1
CALGELGVSLQGMVGDMSDKLIF
TGTGCTCTTGGGGAACTGGGGGTCTCCCTACAAGGGATGGTGGGGGATATGTCCGATAAACTCATCTTT
>few|TRDD3|TRDJ1|TRDV1
CALGEGLGAYTDKLIF
TGTGCTCTTGGGGAAGGGCTGGGGGCGTACACCGATAAACTCATCTTT
>few|-|TRDJ1|TRDV1
CALGELCNYTAPYTDKLIF
TGTGCTCTTGGGGAACTTTGTAACTACACGGCACCCTACACCGATAAACTCATCTTT
>-|-|TRDJ1|TRDV1
CALLCIRTFTTPRTSYTDKLIF
TGTGCTCTTCTCTGCATCCGAACCTTCACCACGCCCCGTACCTCGTACACCGATAAACTCATCTTT
>-|-|TRDJ1|TRDV1
CALGMKNRYLADKLIF
TGTGCTCTTGGGATGAAAAATCGATACTTGGCCGATAAACTCATCTTT
>-|-|TRDJ1|TRDV1
CALGPSRGRGGDRAPDKLIF
TGTGCTCTTGGGCCATCTCGTGGAAGGGGTGGGGATCGAGCACCCGATAAACTCATCTTT
>-|-|TRDJ1|TRDV2
CACDTPPYRTARPPPTDKLIF
TGTGCCTGTGACACCCCACCGTACCGTACCGCCCGACCCCCTCCCACCGATAAACTCATCTTT
>few|TRDD3|TRDJ1|TRDV1
CALAERTYLGGGHTDKLIF
TGTGCTCTTGCGGAACGGACCTACCTTGGGGGAGGCCACACCGATAAACTCATCTTT
>-|-|TRDJ1|TRDV1
CALGEVVKEVQPTDPPDKLIF
TGTGCTCTTGGGGAGGTCGTGAAGGAGGTTCAACCTACAGACCCTCCCGATAAACTCATCTTT
>-|TRDD3|TRDJ1|TRDV1
CALGEQGSYIKPLLGDQFDKLIF
TGTGCTCTTGGGGAACAGGGGTCCTACATTAAACCACTACTGGGGGATCAGTTCGATAAACTCATCTTT
>-|TRDD3|TRDJ1|TRDV1
CALGEKVVLGDSDKLIF
TGTGCTCTTGGGGAAAAGGTTGTACTGGGGGATTCCGATAAACTCATCTTT
>few|-|TRDJ1|TRDV1
CALGDPPLRQGPYTDKLIF
TGTGCTCTTGGGGACCCTCCACTTCGACAAGGGCCATACACCGATAAACTCATCTTT
>-|TRDD3|TRDJ1|TRDV1
CALGERVRPGDDHYGGYKLIF
TGTGCTCTTGGGGAACGGGTGCGTCCGGGGGATGATCACTACGGTGGGTATAAACTCATCTTT
>-|TRDD2|TRDJ1|TRDV1
CALGDHLPPRGTDKLIF
TGTGCTCTTGGGGACCACCTTCCTCCACGCGGGACCGATAAACTCATCTTT
>-|TRDD3|TRDJ1|TRDV1
CALGEHPTDVPYWGIILIF
TGTGCTCTTGGGGAACACCCCACAGACGTCCCGTACTGGGGGATAATACTCATCTTT
>few|TRDD3|TRDJ1|TRAV29/DV5
CAASWGIRVWGDKLIF
TGTGCAGCAAGTTGGGGGATACGGGTCTGGGGCGATAAACTCATCTTT
>few|TRDD3|TRDJ1|TRDV1
CALGGQSFLHGVLGDLYTDKLIF
TGTGCTCTTGGGGGTCAATCTTTCCTACACGGCGTACTGGGGGATCTGTACACCGATAAACTCATCTTT
>few|TRDD3|TRDJ1|TRDV1
CALGDPVYYEGDWGIRGHTDKLIF
TGTGCTCTTGGGGACCCTGTATACTACGAGGGGGACTGGGGGATACGGGGGCACACCGATAAACTCATCTTT
>-|TRDD3|TRDJ1|TRDV1
CALGEPTTSPLLGDTQYTDKLIF
TGTGCTCTTGGGGAACCGACGACTTCCCCCTTGCTGGGGGATACTCAGTACACCGATAAACTCATCTTT
>-|-|TRDJ2|TRDV1
CALGESLGVNGLTAQLFF
TGTGCTCTTGGGGAAAGCCTAGGGGTTAATGGGTTGACAGCACAACTCTTCTTT
>few|-|TRDJ1|TRDV1
CALGPVGPYTDKLIF
TGTGCTCTTGGGCCTGTGGGCCCATACACCGATAAACTCATCTTT
>few|-|TRDJ1|TRDV1
CALGSLQAFRFGWGSYTDKLIF
TGTGCTCTTGGGTCCCTTCAGGCCTTCCGATTTGGCTGGGGCTCGTACACCGATAAACTCATCTTT
>few|TRDD3|TRDJ1|TRDV1
CALGELLGADKLIF
TGTGCTCTTGGGGAGCTTCTGGGGGCAGATAAACTCATCTTT
>few|-|TRDJ1|TRDV1
CALGELVTLLGDKLIF
TGTGCTCTTGGGGAACTAGTTACCCTACTTGGCGATAAACTCATCTTT
>few|TRDD3|TRDJ1|TRDV1
CALGEPSPGGNIGLIF
TGTGCTCTTGGGGAACCGTCCCCTGGGGGAAATATAGGACTCATCTTT
>few|TRDD3|TRDJ1|TRDV1
CALGRSSNWGISYTDKLIF
TGTGCTCTGGGGCGTTCCTCCAACTGGGGGATTTCGTACACCGATAAACTCATCTTT
>-|-|TRDJ1|TRDV1
CALGELIASPKSEGRRPSTDKLIF
TGTGCTCTTGGGGAACTCATAGCTTCCCCCAAGTCGGAGGGGAGACGGCCCTCCACCGATAAACTCATCTTT
>-|-|TRDJ1|TRDV1
CALGEGGIISPDKLIF
TGTGCTCTTGGGGAAGGGGGAATAATTTCTCCCGATAAACTCATCTTT
>-|-|TRDJ1|TRDV1
CALGEPTGYEHIF
TGTGCTCTTGGGGAACCGACGGGGTATGAACACATCTTT
>-|TRDD3|TRDJ1|TRDV1
CALGEIPNVGPSGGYADKLIF
TGTGCTCTTGGGGAGATTCCTAATGTGGGTCCCTCTGGGGGATACGCCGATAAACTCATCTTT
>once|TRDD3|TRDJ1|TRDV1
CALGEFFPPVPRGYAPLYTDNLIF
TGTGCTCTTGGGGAGTTCTTCCCCCCCGTTCCGAGGGGATACGCGCCCTTGTACACCGATAACCTCATCTTT
>-|-|TRDJ1|TRDV1
CALGEYPASLPHADKLIF
TGTGCTCTTGGGGAATACCCCGCCAGTTTACCCCACGCCGATAAACTCATCTTT
>few|-|TRDJ1|TRAV29/DV5
CSVLLCSKRSGNCFEPRRTTKLIF
-
>few|TRDD3|TRDJ1|TRDV1
CALGELRLLHRDGTGGYLKLIF
TGTGCTCTTGGGGAACTAAGGCTCCTACATCGGGATGGCACTGGGGGATACCTTAAACTCATCTTT
>few|TRDD3|TRDJ1|TRDV1
CALGELVSPRGSHLGGYGADKLIF
TGTGCTCTTGGGGAACTGGTCTCCCCCCGGGGGTCCCACCTTGGGGGATACGGGGCCGATAAACTCATCTTT
>few|TRDD3|TRDJ1|TRDV1
CALGELNSYHWGTYTDKLIF
TGTGCTCTTGGGGAACTAAACTCCTACCACTGGGGGACATACACCGATAAACTCATCTTT
>-|TRDD3|TRDJ1|TRDV1
CALGGLAGGLHTDKLIF
TGTGCTCTTGGGGGCCTGGCTGGGGGACTCCACACCGATAAACTCATCTTT
>once|TRDD3|TRDJ1|TRDV1
CALGELALTGGYTDKLIF
TGTGCTCTTGGGGAACTGGCCCTAACTGGGGGATACACCGATAAACTCATCTTT
>-|TRDD3|TRDJ1|TRDV1
CALGESNRLAWGTDTDKLIF
TGTGCTCTTGGGGAATCGAACCGACTCGCTTGGGGGACAGACACCGATAAACTCATCTTT
>-|TRDD3|TRDJ1|TRDV1
CALGENGTSSRLGVDDKLIF
TGTGCTCTTGGGGAAAATGGGACTTCCTCTCGACTGGGGGTTGACGATAAACTCATCTTT
>-|TRDD3|TRDJ1|TRAV29/DV5
CAASVTLGDTRSDKLIF
TGTGCAGCAAGCGTAACTCTGGGGGATACGCGGAGCGATAAACTCATCTTT
>few|TRDD3|TRDJ1|TRDV1
CALGAGGYAAVVPYTDKLIF
TGTGCTCTTGGGGCGGGTGGATACGCGGCCGTCGTACCGTACACCGATAAACTCATCTTT